These 11 T cell receptor beta chains share one sample of origin, sequenced in a study of Graves' ophthalmopathy and Graves' hyperthyroidism. Amplified TCR beta CDR3 regions were obtained using RNA transcripts as template. Second-round multiplex PCR came after first-round RT-PCR with HTBI primers. TCRdb reanalysed the multiplex PCR reads using MiXCR and keeps one entry per CDR3 protein. Found here are fewer than 350,000 distinct CDR3 sequences, 15% to 20% of them singletons; the top ten hold 10% to 15%. The sequenced material came from peripheral blood. The source is an adult man with Graves' ophthalmopathy.

This clonotype was counted many times. This chain links TRBV7-3 with TRBJ2-7; 9 nucleotides line up with TRBD1. J gave up 6 bases and V 4 bases, and 4 bases lay outside the gene matches. Germline assignment: CDR1 SGHTA and CDR2 FQGTGA. The CDR3 contains 13 residues. This CDR3 reads CASSWTGEGEQYF. The CDR3 coding sequence is TGTGCCAGCAGCTGGACAGGGGAAGGCGAGCAGTACTTC.

Ten or more counts support this clonotype. Relative to the germline gene, one junction end is altered; a read error may explain this. The rearrangement joins TRBV20-1 to TRBJ2-7, with 9 bases lining up with TRBD2. The CDR3 consists of 13 residues. CDR1 and CDR2 (germline): DFQATT, SNEGSKA (reference sequence). CDR3 in DNA: TGCGGTGCTTCGGGACTAGCCGGGTCCGAGCAGTACTTC. It codes for CGASGLAGSEQYF.

This clonotype occurred many times. The V call is TRBV29-1, the J call TRBJ2-7; D ambiguous. Germline V gene data show CDR1 as SQVTM and CDR2 as ANQGSEA. The CDR3 is 15 residues long. V lost 0 bases to trimming and J lost 2 bases, with 14 bases between them. This CDR3 is CSVEDPGLETYEQYF. The CDR3 DNA is TGCAGCGTTGAAGATCCGGGTTTGGAAACCTACGAGCAGTACTTC.

This clonotype was seen ten or more times. The genes are TRBV30 and TRBJ2-2; no clear D. Germline V gene lookup returns CDR1 GTSNPN and CDR2 SVGIG (reference sequence). V was shortened by 0 bases and J by 2 bases, with 4 bases between the two germline ends. The CDR3 consists of 13 residues. The CDR3 spells CAWSVGNTGELFF. CDR3 nucleotide sequence: TGTGCCTGGAGTGTGGGTAACACCGGGGAGCTGTTTTTT. The full variable domain, its missing parts supplied by reference TRBV30 and TRBJ2-2, is SQTIHQWPATLVQPVGSPLSLECTVEGTSNPNLYWYRQAAGRGLQLLFYSVGIGQISSEVPQNLSASRPQDRQFILSSKKLLLSDSGFYLCAWSVGNTGELFFGEGSRLTVL.

This clonotype was detected ten times or more. The chain recombines TRBV29-1 with TRBJ2-6; D uncertain. V lost 7 bases to trimming and J lost 1 base, with 14 bases between them. The CDR3 is made up of 15 amino acids. Germline V CDR1 and CDR2: SQVTM, ANQGSEA. The CDR3 DNA follows: TGCAGCGCCGAAACCGCCGTTTCTGGGGCCAACGTCCTGACTTTC. Amino acid sequence: CSAETAVSGANVLTF.

This clonotype has ten or more counts. The rearrangement joins TRBV20-1 to TRBJ2-5; D uncertain. The germline V and J ends were trimmed by 0 bases and 5 bases, with 7 bases remaining between them. CDR3 length: 12 amino acids. Germline V gene lookup returns CDR1 DFQATT and CDR2 SNEGSKA (reference sequence). The CDR3 is CSARERWETQYF. Here the CDR3 DNA reads TGCAGTGCTAGAGAGAGGTGGGAGACCCAGTACTTC.

This clonotype was seen ten or more times. The chain couples TRBV6-5 to TRBJ2-7, with 7 bases identical to TRBD1. Germline-derived CDR1 and CDR2 are MNHEY and SVGAGI. This CDR3 has 15 residues. V gave up 6 bases and J gave up 1 base; unmatched junction bases: 9. The CDR3 DNA follows: TGTGCCAGCAGCCCAGACAGGGTCCCATCCTACGAGCAGTACTTC. Translation: CASSPDRVPSYEQYF.

This clonotype occurred many times. CDR3 residues: CASRPWGTTNTGELFF. DNA for the CDR3: TGTGCCAGCAGACCATGGGGTACCACGAACACCGGGGAGCTGTTTTTT. The chain carries TRBV6-1 and TRBJ2-2; unclear D gene. Looked up from germline, CDR1 is MNHNS and CDR2 is SASEGT. CDR3 length equals 16 residues. V was pared by 6 bases and J by 0 bases, with 14 bases between.

As for this clonotype: The junction differs from germline at one of its ends, possibly a read error. The chain combines TRBV12-3 or TRBV12-4 with TRBJ1-3, with TRBD1 identical over 8 bases. This CDR3 region has 13 residues. The CDR3 DNA sequence: TGTGCCACTGCGGGACAGGCCACGAGGGGGGGGAATTTT. It translates to CATAGQATRGGNF.

This clonotype was recorded many times. The chain employs TRBV6-1 and TRBJ1-6; D gene unclear. This CDR3 comprises 15 residues. V lost 7 bases and J 0 bases, leaving 10 bases between the germline ends. CDR1 and CDR2 from the germline V gene are MNHNS and SASEGT. The CDR3 loop reads CASNGKSSYNSPLHF. The CDR3 nucleotides read TGTGCCAGCAATGGAAAGAGCTCCTATAATTCACCCCTCCACTTT.

At least ten counts were recorded for this clonotype. This chain joins TRBV19 and TRBJ2-7, with 8 bases lining up with TRBD2. Per germline, CDR1 LNHDA and CDR2 SQIVND (reference sequence). This CDR3 is built from 15 residues. V was pared by 1 base and J by 3 bases, with 5 bases of the junction left unmatched. CDR3 DNA: TGTGCCAGTAGTATAGCGGGGGGGCTTTTCTACGAGCAGTACTTC. This encodes CASSIAGGLFYEQYF.